This T cell receptor beta chain is drawn from a study of cytomegalovirus exposure and HLA in healthy donors. Study-wide background: Findings of an earlier analysis included more than 90 million unique TCR beta sequences from some 190 million T cells. Findings and caveats of the study: An analysis done earlier found most TCR beta V segments productive about 87% or about 30% of the time. In most subjects, TCR beta sequences reportedly gave accurate predictions of HLA-A and HLA-B alleles. The study had only CMV serostatus as immune exposure information.

PCR used 60 Vbeta primers and 13 Jbeta primers. TCRdb's table, derived via immunoSEQ multiplex PCR, lists solely in-frame clones and lacks some. The sample lists around 94,000 clones; around four fifths were seen once. As concerns this clone: Its antigen is not known.

The germline CDR1 and CDR2 sequences are MNHNY and SVGAGI (reference sequence). Trimming at V came to 6 bases and at J to 7 bases, leaving 6 bases not matched to a gene. The CDR3 is 14 amino acids. This TCR derives from a male donor in good health and CMV-seropositive. The rearrangement uses TRBV6-6 and TRBJ2-1; 10 nucleotides align to TRBD1. Sequencing was performed on PBMCs. CDR3 amino acids: CASRQTGGGNEQFF. In nucleotides, the CDR3 is TGTGCCAGCAGACAGACAGGGGGCGGGAATGAGCAGTTCTTC.